This T cell receptor (beta chain) was identified during a study of vaccination and CD4 T cells after COVID-19. Across the study: Six male and four female convalescents took part, two of them Hispanic. Stimulation used overlapping spike peptides from SARS-CoV-2, HCoV-NL63, HCoV-OC43 and HCoV-229E.

With the Oncomine TCR Beta short-read assay, DNA from cultured CD4+ T cells was sequenced. A single record per CDR3 protein comes from TCRdb applying MiXCR to the PCR reads. The sample holds more than 10,000 distinct CDR3 sequences, 40% to 65% seen once. Trimming at V came to 4 bases and at J to 0 bases, leaving 0 bases not matched to a gene. Looked up from germline, CDR1 is MGHDK and CDR2 is SYGVNS. This CDR3 comprises 14 residues. As to this clonotype: What it binds is not known.

As to treatment: approximately nine-day PBMC culture with coronavirus spike peptide pools or control peptides (ViraFEST assay). Positive PCR dates ranged from March to December 2020; these dates predated US Alpha, Beta and Delta variants. Cultures of PBMCs, 1.5 million to 2 million per well, were set up with around 9.7 IU/ml IL-2 and roughly 10 ug/ml peptide pools. Sequencing was performed on CD4+ T cells from blood, cultured in vitro. The TCR originated in a human donor who had recovered from COVID-19. J is TRBJ2-1 and V is TRBV25-1, with 7 bases matching TRBD2. CDR3 residues: CASSGTSSYNEQFF. In DNA form, the CDR3 reads TGTGCCAGCAGTGGGACTAGCTCCTACAATGAGCAGTTCTTC.